This is a list of T cell receptor beta chains from one sample in a study of T cells in Graves' hyperthyroidism and ophthalmopathy. Each CDR3 protein gets one entry after TCRdb re-called the multiplex PCR reads with MiXCR. Of about 350,000 distinct CDR3 sequences detected, roughly 18% appear once; the ten largest clones hold around 15%. Source material: blood. The receptors stem from a woman aged 40 to 50 with Graves' ophthalmopathy. Each CDR3 is given with its conserved first and last residue. A D gene is named only where the DNA matches it firmly. The size of a clone is reported for some rows only, either as once, few or many, or as a class for expanded clones.

TRBJ1-2 | TRBV6-1 | many | TRBD1 | TGTGCCAGCAGCCAGGGGGCCGCCACCTACTATGGCTACACCTTC | CASSQGAATYYGYTF
TRBJ2-3 | TRBV11-1 | many | TRBD1 | TGTGCCAGTGGACAGGGCGGCACAGATACGCAGTATTTT | CASGQGGTDTQYF
TRBJ2-5 | TRBV11-2 | many | TRBD2 | TGTGCCAGCAGCTCAGGGATAGCGGGAGGGGGAGAGACCCAGTACTTC | CASSSGIAGGGETQYF
TRBJ1-3 | TRBV20-1 | many | NA | TGCAGTGCGCAATTTGGAAACACCATATATTTT | CSAQFGNTIYF
TRBJ2-5 | TRBV7-9 | NA | TRBD1 | TGTGCCAGCAGTCATGGGACAGCCCAAGAGACCCAGTACTTC | CASSHGTAQETQYF
TRBJ1-1 | TRBV19 | many | TRBD1 | TGTGCCAGTAGTAGGGGGGGGACAGGTTCCGTGAACACTGAAGCTTTCTTT | CASSRGGTGSVNTEAFF
TRBJ1-2 | TRBV7-8 | NA | NA | TGTGCCAGCAGCTTACAGCGGGGAGAGCAATTCGGCTACACCTTC | CASSLQRGEQFGYTF
TRBJ2-2 | TRBV7-3 | many | NA | TGTGCCAGCAGCCTGGTGCCGCGGGCCGGGGAGCTGTTTTTT | CASSLVPRAGELFF
TRBJ1-1 | TRBV6-2/TRBV6-3 | many | NA | TGTGCCAGCAGGAGAGGGAACACTGAAGCTTTCTTT | CASRRGNTEAFF
TRBJ2-7 | TRBV6-2/TRBV6-3 | once | TRBD2 | TGTGCCAGCAGACGCTCGGGGGGAGGACCCTACGAGCAGTACTTC | CASRRSGGGPYEQYF
TRBJ1-1 | TRBV6-5 | NA | TRBD1 | TGTGCCAGCAGTTTCCGGCGGGGGACAGGGAGCACTGAAGCTTTCTTT | CASSFRRGTGSTEAFF
TRBJ1-5 | TRBV6-4 | many | NA | TGTGCCAGCAGTGGTCGGTGGGGTCAGCCCCAGCATTTT | CASSGRWGQPQHF
TRBJ2-5 | TRBV10-3 | many | TRBD1 | TGTGCCATCAGAATAGACAGGGGGCAGACCCAGTACTTC | CAIRIDRGQTQYF
TRBJ2-2 | TRBV7-8 | many | NA | TGTGCCAGCAGCTCCGCTCCTGGTTTACCGACCGGGGAGCTGTTTTTT | CASSSAPGLPTGELFF
TRBJ2-7 | TRBV2 | many | NA | TGTGCCAGCAGTGGAGGACTATTCGACGAGCAGTACTTC | CASSGGLFDEQYF
TRBJ2-5 | TRBV28 | many | NA | TGTGCCAGCAGACCGGACGTCGAAGAAGAGACCCAGTACTTC | CASRPDVEEETQYF
TRBJ2-5 | TRBV28 | many | NA | TGTGCCAGCCGGGGAGGAGGGGAAGAGACCCAGTACTTC | CASRGGGEETQYF
TRBJ1-5 | TRBV24-1 | many | TRBD1 | TGTGCCACCAGTGACGGGACAGAGCATCAGCCCCAGCATTTT | CATSDGTEHQPQHF
TRBJ1-5 | TRBV19 | many | NA | TGTGCCAGTATGAGGAACCCAAACCCCGTTGGCAATCAGCCCCAGCATTTT | CASMRNPNPVGNQPQHF
TRBJ2-7 | TRBV12-3/TRBV12-4 | many | NA | TGTGCCAGCAGTCACCCGGACAAGCCCCACGAGCAGTACTTC | CASSHPDKPHEQYF
TRBJ1-1 | TRBV19 | NA | NA | TGTGCCAGTAGTATAGCTACTGAAGCTTTCTTT | CASSIATEAFF
TRBJ2-7 | TRBV3-1 | NA | NA | TGTGCCAGCAGCCAAGGCCGGGACTACGAGCAGTACTTC | CASSQGRDYEQYF
TRBJ1-5 | TRBV10-3 | many | NA | TGTGCCATCAGGGCCTCTGGAAGCAATCAGCCCCAGCATTTT | CAIRASGSNQPQHF
TRBJ1-5 | TRBV24-1 | few | NA | TGTGCCACCAGCAGGGAGGTAGATAGCAATCAGCCCCAGCCTTTT | CATSREVDSNQPQPF
TRBJ2-2 | TRBV6-5 | many | NA | TGTGCCAGCAGGCCGGGACACCTGAACACCGGGGAGCTGTTTTTT | CASRPGHLNTGELFF
TRBJ1-1 | TRBV6-5 | many | TRBD1 | TGTGCCAGCAGTACAAGACAGGGAGAAGACACTGAAGCTTTCTTT | CASSTRQGEDTEAFF
TRBJ1-2 | TRBV28 | once | NA | TGTGCCTGTTCGGGATACTATGGCTACACCTTC | CACSGYYGYTF
TRBJ2-5 | TRBV28 | many | NA | TGTGCCAGCAGTTCGGCAGGACAAGAGACCCAGTACTTC | CASSSAGQETQYF
TRBJ2-7 | TRBV20-1 | many | TRBD2 | TGCAGTGCTCCGGGACTAGCGGGAGGGAGAAACGAGCAGTACTTC | CSAPGLAGGRNEQYF
TRBJ1-2 | TRBV28 | NA | NA | TGTGCCAGCAAGCTTGACGGGGATTATGGCTACACCTTC | CASKLDGDYGYTF
TRBJ2-7 | TRBV6-5 | many | NA | TGTGCCAGCACCCTACAAGGGGACTCCTACGAGCAGTACTTC | CASTLQGDSYEQYF
TRBJ1-6 | TRBV28 | many | NA | TGTGCCAGCAGTTTATTAGGGGATGATTCACCCCTCCACTTT | CASSLLGDDSPLHF
TRBJ1-1 | TRBV7-8 | NA | TRBD1 | TGTGCCAGCAGCTTCGGGACAGGGGGAAATTGGGCTTTCTTT | CASSFGTGGNWAFF
TRBJ1-5 | TRBV6-1 | NA | NA | TGTGCCAGCAAGGAATCGGATCATAGCAATCAGCCCCAGCATTTT | CASKESDHSNQPQHF
TRBJ2-4 | TRBV28 | many | NA | TGTGCCAGCAGTTTATTGCTAGTGAGAAACATTCAGTACTTC | CASSLLLVRNIQYF
TRBJ2-2 | TRBV15 | many | TRBD2 | TGTGCCACCAGCAGAGGTGCTAGCGGGAACACCGGGGAGCTGTTTTTT | CATSRGASGNTGELFF
TRBJ2-5 | TRBV12-3/TRBV12-4 | many | NA | TGTGCCAGCAGTTTAGGGGCGAGGGTGAGAGAGACCCAGTACTTC | CASSLGARVRETQYF
TRBJ1-2 | TRBV15 | many | NA | TGTGCCACCAGCAGAGATTTTACAGTAACTATCGGCTGCACCTTC | CATSRDFTVTIGCTF
TRBJ2-1 | TRBV19 | many | TRBD2 | TGTGCCAGTAGTATACTGCTAGCGGGAGGTAGTTCCTACAATGAGCAGTTCTTC | CASSILLAGGSSYNEQFF
TRBJ2-7 | TRBV20-1 | many | NA | TGCAGTGTTAGCCGCCGCGACAAAGGATACGAGCAGTACTTC | CSVSRRDKGYEQYF
TRBJ2-7 | TRBV12-3/TRBV12-4 | many | NA | TGTGCCAGCAGCCAGGACTTCTACGAGCAGTACTTC | CASSQDFYEQYF
TRBJ2-4 | TRBV9 | many | NA | TGTGCCAGCAGCGGCGTATCCGCAGGAGGGATCGAAAACATTCAGTACTTC | CASSGVSAGGIENIQYF
TRBJ1-5 | TRBV6-5 | many | NA | TGTGCCAGCAGTCCTTACCTAGACGACTATAGCAATCAGCCCCAGCATTTT | CASSPYLDDYSNQPQHF
TRBJ2-3 | TRBV18 | few | NA | TGTGCCAGCTCCCTTCTCGTGGAGGGCACAGATACGCAGTATTTT | CASSLLVEGTDTQYF
TRBJ2-7 | TRBV15 | many | TRBD1 | TGTGCCACCAGCAGAGAACTGTCAGGACAGGGATCCCACGAGCAGTACTTC | CATSRELSGQGSHEQYF
TRBJ2-5 | TRBV6-2/TRBV6-3 | many | TRBD2 | TGTGCCAGCAGTTATAGCGGGAGGGCCAAGCTACAAGAGACCCAGTACTTC | CASSYSGRAKLQETQYF
TRBJ2-7 | TRBV6-1 | many | NA | TGTGCCAGCAGGAGCGACAGCTCCTACGAGCAGTACTTC | CASRSDSSYEQYF
TRBJ1-2 | TRBV3-1 | few | NA | TGTGCCAGCTCCCGTGCGGGGATTAATGGCTACACCTTC | CASSRAGINGYTF
TRBJ2-4 | TRBV29-1 | many | NA | TGCAGCGTTGTGTTGAGCTCCAAAAACATTCAGTACTTC | CSVVLSSKNIQYF
TRBJ2-3 | TRBV30 | many | TRBD1 | TGTGCCTGGAGACCGGGACAGGGGTCGGCAGATACGCAGTATTTT | CAWRPGQGSADTQYF
TRBJ1-1 | TRBV28 | many | NA | TGTGCCAGCAGTCTGCAAGGACACCAGAACACTGAAGCTTTCTTT | CASSLQGHQNTEAFF
TRBJ2-7 | TRBV28 | NA | NA | TGTGCCAGCGAAGGGGGGGGTGAATCCTACGAGCAGTACTTC | CASEGGGESYEQYF
TRBJ2-7 | TRBV28 | NA | NA | TGTGCCAGCAGTGCCTCTCGAGGGCGCTCATCACTCTACGAGCAGTACTTC | CASSASRGRSSLYEQYF
TRBJ2-7 | TRBV7-8 | NA | TRBD2 | TGTGCCAGCAGCTTATCCCTAGCGGGAGCCGCCTACGAGCAGTACTTC | CASSLSLAGAAYEQYF
TRBJ2-7 | TRBV5-1 | many | TRBD2 | TGCGCCAGCAGTGCTCGAGGACTAGCGTCGATCTACGAGCAGTACTTC | CASSARGLASIYEQYF
TRBJ2-5 | TRBV20-1 | few | NA | TGCAGTGCGACGGAAGAGGGCAGGGTGGACCAAGAGACCCAGTACTTC | CSATEEGRVDQETQYF
TRBJ2-2 | TRBV30 | many | NA | TGTGCCTGGAACGTGGGCAGGACCGGGGAGCTGTTTTTT | CAWNVGRTGELFF
TRBJ1-1 | TRBV5-1 | once | NA | TGCGCCAGCAGCTCAACGGGACGGATGAACACTGAAGCTTTCTTT | CASSSTGRMNTEAFF
TRBJ2-7 | TRBV5-1 | many | TRBD2 | TGCGCCAGTGCCATTGGCGGGAGTTACGAGCAGTACTTC | CASAIGGSYEQYF
TRBJ2-7 | TRBV28 | NA | TRBD2 | TGTGCCAGCAGACGGACTAGCGGGAGGAAGAGCTCCTACGAGCAGTACTTC | CASRRTSGRKSSYEQYF